This T cell receptor (beta chain) was found in a study of glioma-infiltrating T cells after dendritic cell vaccination (dated by TCRdb to about 2016). The study in broad terms: Of the approximately 15 glioblastoma patients in the cohort, all drawn from Phase I and II dendritic cell vaccination trials, 9 were newly diagnosed and 6 had recurrent disease. Tumor-infiltrating lymphocyte content was quantified and tumor and blood repertoires were compared in dendritic cell-vaccinated glioblastoma patients by deep sequencing of TCR beta CDR3 regions. The vaccine consisted of monocyte-derived dendritic cells cultured less than 9 days with IL-4 and GM-CSF, then pulsed overnight with autologous tumor lysate. TCR sequencing metrics, including TIL content and tumor-blood repertoire overlap, were correlated with survival after dendritic cell vaccination. Autologous tumor lysate-pulsed dendritic cell vaccination was administered to the patients between the early 2000s and the early 2010s. Each patient got three intradermal injections of the dendritic cell vaccine, spaced at biweekly intervals, in the arm below the axilla. Results and caveats for the whole study, not just this receptor: The cohort was small and heterogeneous, and full blood and tumor sets were available for few patients, with initial-recurrent tumor pairs available for even fewer patients. The TCR overlap response model with three groups was called speculative and said to need prospective validation. Higher estimated pretreatment TIL content predicted longer time to progression and overall survival after dendritic cell vaccination. TCR clonality showed no direct relationship with survival, which suggests that a diverse polyclonal response may matter.

What the time point label conveys for this sample: after dendritic cell vaccination, including at tumor progression/relapse. To be selected, patients needed enough residual fresh-frozen tumor tissue and more than two years of available survival data. Although molecular status otherwise differed among the glioblastoma patients, no patient had an isocitrate dehydrogenase mutation. PBMC were collected before vaccination, two weeks after the third vaccination, and at tumor progression if tumor progression occurred. The Qiagen DNeasy Blood extraction Kit was used to extract genomic DNA. For this clone: This clone's antigen is unknown. Base qualities are not recorded, but no much larger clone differs from it by a single base.

The germline V and J ends show losses of 0 bases and 11 bases respectively, and no gene match explains 6 bases of the junction. From a lookup of the germline V gene (reference sequence), CDR1 and CDR2 are GTSNPN and SVGIG. The CDR3 goes from the cysteine to the phenylalanine over 13 residues. The kept DNA is CDR3 alone, 39 bases in frame from the first base. TCRB CDR3 regions were amplified from about 2 ug genomic DNA, or all available DNA if less, using the immunoSEQ assay. The multiplex PCR employed 60 forward primers targeting TCR V beta segments and 13 reverse primers targeting J beta segments. To estimate the number of reads per starting template, synthetic control templates were added to each sample at limiting dilution. The Illumina HiSeq System generated sequencing reads of 87 bp. Processing in the source paper ran as follows. PCR and sequencing errors were removed by a nearest neighbor algorithm that merged closely related sequences. TCR overlap was defined as the percentage of unique tumor TCR beta sequences that were also found in the peripheral blood of the same patient. TCRdb holds this immuneACCESS table with in-frame rearrangements only. Some clones are missing; in checked studies, unresolved V genes explain under half, and the rest has no known cause. D and trimming come from the DNA, and the V and J calls and clone size come from that table. In this sample the table shows more than 85,000 clones, 85% to 90% of which occur a single time. More than 2.5% of the sample lies in the top ten.

This sequence was found in a human donor with glioblastoma. Here the chain combines TRBV30 and TRBJ2-5; 10 junctional bases match TRBD2. Sequencing was performed on blood, taken after dendritic cell vaccination. CDR3 loop: CAWSVRTSGEQYF. In nucleotides, the sequence is TGTGCCTGGAGTGTACGAACTAGCGGGGAGCAGTACTTC.